The clone carrying this T cell receptor beta chain has just a few counts. The TCR library protocol was used to attach unique molecular identifiers. These identifiers were attached to individual cDNA molecules. TCRdb analysed the 5' RACE reads with MiXCR anew, one entry per CDR3 protein. The table has more than 40,000 distinct CDR3 sequences, roughly 4.2% seen once. This entry comes from a study of early T cells in non-severe SARS-CoV-2 infection. With 3 bases removed from V and 4 bases from J, the gap between germline ends came to 7 bases. The CDR3 is 13 amino acids. The TCR originated in an adult who was a healthcare worker with PCR-confirmed SARS-CoV-2 infection or an uninfected control (not recorded which). Sequences were obtained from whole blood. The V gene is TRBV23-1, the J gene TRBJ2-1; possibly TRBD1 for D (6 bases). TRBV23-1 qualifies as an ORF whose function is uncertain. DNA for the CDR3: TGCGCCAGCAGTCATGGGACATACAATGAGCAGTTCTTC. Translation gives CASSHGTYNEQFF.